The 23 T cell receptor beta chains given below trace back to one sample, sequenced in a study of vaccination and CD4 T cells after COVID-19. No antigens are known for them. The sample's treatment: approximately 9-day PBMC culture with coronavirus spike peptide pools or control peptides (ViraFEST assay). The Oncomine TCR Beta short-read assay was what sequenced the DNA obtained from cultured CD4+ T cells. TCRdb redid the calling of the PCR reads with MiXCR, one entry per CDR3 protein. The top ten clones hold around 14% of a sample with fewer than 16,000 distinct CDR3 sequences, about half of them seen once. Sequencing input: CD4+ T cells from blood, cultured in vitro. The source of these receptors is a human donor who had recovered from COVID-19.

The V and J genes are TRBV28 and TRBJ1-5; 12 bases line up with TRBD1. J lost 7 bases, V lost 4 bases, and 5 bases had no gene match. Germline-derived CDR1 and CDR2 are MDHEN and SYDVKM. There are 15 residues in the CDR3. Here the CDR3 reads CASSSGTGGGQPQHF. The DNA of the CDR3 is TGTGCCAGCAGTTCAGGGACAGGGGGCGGGCAGCCCCAGCATTTT. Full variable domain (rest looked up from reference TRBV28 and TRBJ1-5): DVKVTQSSRYLVKRTGEKVFLECVQDMDHENMFWYRQDPGLGLRLIYFSYDVKMKEKGDIPEGYSVSREKKERFSLILESASTNQTSMYLCASSSGTGGGQPQHFGDGTRLSIL.

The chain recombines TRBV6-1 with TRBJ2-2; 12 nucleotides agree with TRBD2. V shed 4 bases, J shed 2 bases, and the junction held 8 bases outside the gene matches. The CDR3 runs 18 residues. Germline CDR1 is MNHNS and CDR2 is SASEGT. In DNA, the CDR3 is TGTGCCAGCAGTGGTGACAGGGGACTAGCGGGTAACACCGGGGAGCTGTTTTTT. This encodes CASSGDRGLAGNTGELFF.

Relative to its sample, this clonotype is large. CDR3 loop: CASSQDPTSGRAGADTQYF. CDR3 in DNA: TGTGCCAGCAGCCAAGACCCAACTAGCGGGAGGGCCGGGGCAGATACGCAGTATTTT. V gene TRBV4-2 combines with J gene TRBJ2-3, with 13 bases fitting TRBD2. The V gene's germline CDR1 is LGHNA and CDR2 YNFKEQ. This CDR3 is built from 19 residues. J lost 4 bases, V lost 0 bases, and 10 bases had no gene match.

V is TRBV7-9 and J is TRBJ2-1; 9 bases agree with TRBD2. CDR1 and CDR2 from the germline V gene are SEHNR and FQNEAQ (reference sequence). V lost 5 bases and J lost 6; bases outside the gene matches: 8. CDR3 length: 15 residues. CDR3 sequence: CASSPRGSGSNEQFF. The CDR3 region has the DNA TGTGCCAGCAGCCCCAGGGGTAGCGGGAGCAATGAGCAGTTCTTC.

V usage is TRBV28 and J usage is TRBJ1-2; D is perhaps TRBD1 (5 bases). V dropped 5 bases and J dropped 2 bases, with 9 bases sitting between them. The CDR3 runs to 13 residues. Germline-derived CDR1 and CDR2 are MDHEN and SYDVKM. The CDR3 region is CASSDSTNYGYTF. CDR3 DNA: TGTGCCAGCAGTGACAGCACCAACTATGGCTACACCTTC.

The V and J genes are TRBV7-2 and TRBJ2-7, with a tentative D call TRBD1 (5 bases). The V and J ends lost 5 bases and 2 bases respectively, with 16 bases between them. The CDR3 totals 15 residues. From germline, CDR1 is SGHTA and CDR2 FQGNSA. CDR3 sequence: CASSPGPGRAYEQYF. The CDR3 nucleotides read TGTGCCAGCAGCCCCGGGCCCGGCAGGGCCTACGAGCAGTACTTC.

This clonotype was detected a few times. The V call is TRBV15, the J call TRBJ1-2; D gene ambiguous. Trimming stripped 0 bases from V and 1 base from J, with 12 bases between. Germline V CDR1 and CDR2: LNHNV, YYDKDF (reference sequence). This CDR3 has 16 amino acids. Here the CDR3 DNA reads TGTGCCACCAGCAGAGATTGGCGGGAGGGTAACTATGGCTACACCTTC. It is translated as CATSRDWREGNYGYTF.

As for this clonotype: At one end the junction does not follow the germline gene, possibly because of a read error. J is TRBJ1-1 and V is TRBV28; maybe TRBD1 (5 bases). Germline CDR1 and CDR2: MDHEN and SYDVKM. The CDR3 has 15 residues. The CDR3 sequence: CAGSLATAMNTEAFF. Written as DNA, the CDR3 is TGTGCCGGCAGTTTGGCGACAGCGATGAACACTGAAGCTTTCTTT.

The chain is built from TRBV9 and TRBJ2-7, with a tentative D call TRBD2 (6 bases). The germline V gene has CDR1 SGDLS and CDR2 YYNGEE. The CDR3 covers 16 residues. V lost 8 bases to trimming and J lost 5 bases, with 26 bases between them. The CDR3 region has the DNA TGTGCCAGGAAGCTTCCCCGGGACTCCACCGACCACGAGCAGTACTTC. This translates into CARKLPRDSTDHEQYF.

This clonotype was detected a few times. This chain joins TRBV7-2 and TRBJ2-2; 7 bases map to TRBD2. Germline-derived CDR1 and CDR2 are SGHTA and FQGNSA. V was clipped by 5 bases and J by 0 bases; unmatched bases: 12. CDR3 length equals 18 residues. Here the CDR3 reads CASSRGGDFLSNTGELFF. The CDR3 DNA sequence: TGTGCCAGCAGCAGGGGAGGGGACTTCCTCTCGAACACCGGGGAGCTGTTTTTT.

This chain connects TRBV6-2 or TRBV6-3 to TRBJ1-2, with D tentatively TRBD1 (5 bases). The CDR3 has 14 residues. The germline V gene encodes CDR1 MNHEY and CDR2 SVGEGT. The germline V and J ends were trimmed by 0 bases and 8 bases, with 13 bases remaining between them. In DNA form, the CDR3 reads TGTGCCAGCAGTTACTCGACCGGGGGAGTCGGCTACACCTTC. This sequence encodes CASSYSTGGVGYTF.

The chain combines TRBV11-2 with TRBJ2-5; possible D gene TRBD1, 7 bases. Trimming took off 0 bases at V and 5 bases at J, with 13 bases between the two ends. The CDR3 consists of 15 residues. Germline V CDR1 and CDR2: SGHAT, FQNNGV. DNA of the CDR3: TGTGCCAGCAGCTTAGATCAGGGGGGATACGAGACCCAGTACTTC. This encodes CASSLDQGGYETQYF.

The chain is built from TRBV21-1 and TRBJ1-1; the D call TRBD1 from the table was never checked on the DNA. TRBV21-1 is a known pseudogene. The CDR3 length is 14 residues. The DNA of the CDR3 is TGTGCCAGCAGCCGGCCGCCCCAGAACACTGAAGCTTTCTTT. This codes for CASSRPPQNTEAFF.

The CDR3 coding sequence is TGTGCCAGTAGTATCACCCGTTGGGACGGATCCTACGAGCAGTACTTC. Translating it yields CASSITRWDGSYEQYF. The V and J genes are TRBV19 and TRBJ2-7; possibly TRBD1 or TRBD2 for D (5 bases each). V lost 3 bases to trimming and J lost 1 base, with 16 bases between them. There are 16 residues in the CDR3. Germline loops: CDR1 LNHDA, CDR2 SQIVND (reference sequence). Complete variable domain (other parts from reference TRBV19 and TRBJ2-7): DGGITQSPKYLFRKEGQNVTLSCEQNLNHDAMYWYRQDPGQGLRLIYYSQIVNDFQKGDIAEGYSVSREKKESFPLTVTSAQKNPTAFYLCASSITRWDGSYEQYFGPGTRLTVT.

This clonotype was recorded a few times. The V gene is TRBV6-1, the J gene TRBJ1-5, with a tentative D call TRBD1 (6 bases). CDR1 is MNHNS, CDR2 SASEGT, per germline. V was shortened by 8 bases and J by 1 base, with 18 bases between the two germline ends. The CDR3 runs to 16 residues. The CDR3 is CASAPRGRGSNQPQHF. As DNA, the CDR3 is TGTGCCAGCGCCCCACGGGGCAGGGGAAGCAATCAGCCCCAGCATTTT.

CDR3 residues: CSATGWGEAFF. The CDR3 DNA sequence: TGCAGTGCTACAGGGTGGGGTGAAGCTTTCTTT. The chain uses TRBV20-1 and TRBJ1-1; TRBD1 might be the D (5 bases). CDR1 is DFQATT, CDR2 SNEGSKA, per germline (reference sequence). The CDR3 loop spans 11 amino acids. V dropped 4 bases and J dropped 7 bases, with 10 bases sitting between them.

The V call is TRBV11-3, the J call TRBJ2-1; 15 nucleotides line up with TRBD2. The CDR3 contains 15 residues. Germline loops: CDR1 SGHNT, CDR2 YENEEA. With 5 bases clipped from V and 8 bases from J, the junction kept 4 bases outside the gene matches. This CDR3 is CASSPRTSGGDEQFF. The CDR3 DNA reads TGTGCCAGCAGCCCCAGGACTAGCGGGGGGGATGAGCAGTTCTTC.

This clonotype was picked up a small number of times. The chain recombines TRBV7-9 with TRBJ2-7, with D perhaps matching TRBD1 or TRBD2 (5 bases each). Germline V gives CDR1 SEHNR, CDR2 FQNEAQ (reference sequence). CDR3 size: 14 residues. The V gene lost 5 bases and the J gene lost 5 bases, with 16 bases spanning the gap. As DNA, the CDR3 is TGTGCCAGCAGCCCCCGAGGGGAAGTCGACGAGCAGTACTTC. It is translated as CASSPRGEVDEQYF.

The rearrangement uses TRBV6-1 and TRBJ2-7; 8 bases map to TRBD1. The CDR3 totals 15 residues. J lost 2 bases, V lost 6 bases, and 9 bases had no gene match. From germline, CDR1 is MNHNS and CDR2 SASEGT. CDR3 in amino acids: CASSKRQGNTYEQYF. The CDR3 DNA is TGTGCCAGCAGCAAAAGACAGGGGAATACCTACGAGCAGTACTTC.

CDR3 bases: TGTGCCAGCAGTAGGACGGGTGGGGCGGCTTGGCAGCCCCAGCATTTT. This encodes CASSRTGGAAWQPQHF. V gene TRBV6-1 combines with J gene TRBJ1-5, with D perhaps matching TRBD1 (5 bases). V was pared by 5 bases and J by 7 bases, with 21 bases between. Germline V CDR1 and CDR2: MNHNS, SASEGT. The CDR3 contains 16 residues.

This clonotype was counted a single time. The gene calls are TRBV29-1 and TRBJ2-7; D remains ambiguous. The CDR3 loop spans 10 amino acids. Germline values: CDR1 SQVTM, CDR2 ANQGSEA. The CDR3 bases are TGCACCTCGGGTCTGGACGAGCAGTACTTC. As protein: CTSGLDEQYF.

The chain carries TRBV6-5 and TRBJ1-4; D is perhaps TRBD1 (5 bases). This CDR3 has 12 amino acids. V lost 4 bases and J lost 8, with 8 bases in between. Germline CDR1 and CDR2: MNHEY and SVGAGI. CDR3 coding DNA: TGTGCCAGCAGTTCCCGGGGGGAAAAACTGTTTTTT. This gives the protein CASSSRGEKLFF.

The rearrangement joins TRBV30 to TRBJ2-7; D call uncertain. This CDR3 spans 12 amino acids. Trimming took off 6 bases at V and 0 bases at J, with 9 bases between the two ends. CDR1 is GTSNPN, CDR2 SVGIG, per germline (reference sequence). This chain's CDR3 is CACQQDSYEQYF. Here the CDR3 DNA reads TGTGCCTGTCAGCAGGACTCCTACGAGCAGTACTTC.